This section outlines one TCR beta chain sequence together with its context. The germline V gene encodes CDR1 SGHDN and CDR2 FVKESK. CDR3 length: 13 amino acids. Trimming took off 7 bases at V and 3 bases at J, with 12 bases between the two ends. This entry belongs to a study of shared T cell receptors in the human thymus. The data were produced by immunoSEQ multiplex PCR, yet TCRdb's version contains in-frame clones alone and is incomplete. The sample contains 700,000 or so clones, approximately 83% of which appear only once. These data also featured in a second study, about human thymus T cells.

The sequence derives from a girl under three years old with a congenital heart defect. Source material: thymocytes. The V call is TRBV14, the J call TRBJ1-1; the D gene is possibly TRBD1 (5 bases). CDR3 sequence: CASIRDSDTEAFF. The CDR3 DNA reads TGTGCCAGCATCAGGGATTCAGACACTGAAGCTTTCTTT.